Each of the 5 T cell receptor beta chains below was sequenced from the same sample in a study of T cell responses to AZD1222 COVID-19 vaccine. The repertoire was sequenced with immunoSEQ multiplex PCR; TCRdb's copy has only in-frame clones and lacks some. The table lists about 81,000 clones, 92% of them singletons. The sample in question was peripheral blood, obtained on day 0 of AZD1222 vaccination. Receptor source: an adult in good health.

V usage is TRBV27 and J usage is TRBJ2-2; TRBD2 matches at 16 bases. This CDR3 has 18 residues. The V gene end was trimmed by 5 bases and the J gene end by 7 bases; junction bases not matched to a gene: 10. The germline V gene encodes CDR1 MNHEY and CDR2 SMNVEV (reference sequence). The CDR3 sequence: CASSPTGLAGGPGGELFF. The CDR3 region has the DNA TGTGCCAGCAGTCCGACGGGACTAGCGGGAGGGCCCGGCGGGGAGCTGTTTTTT.

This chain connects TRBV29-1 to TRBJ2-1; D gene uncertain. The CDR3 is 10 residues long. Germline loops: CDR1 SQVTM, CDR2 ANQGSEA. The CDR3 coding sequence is TGCAGTCTTGGCTACAATGAGCAGTTCTTC. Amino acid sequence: CSLGYNEQFF.

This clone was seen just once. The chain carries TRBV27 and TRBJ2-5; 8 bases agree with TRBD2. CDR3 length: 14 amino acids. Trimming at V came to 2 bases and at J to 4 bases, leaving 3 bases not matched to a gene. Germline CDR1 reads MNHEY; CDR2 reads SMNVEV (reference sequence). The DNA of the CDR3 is TGTGCCAGCAGTTTAGGGACTAGGGGAGAGACCCAGTACTTC. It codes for CASSLGTRGETQYF.

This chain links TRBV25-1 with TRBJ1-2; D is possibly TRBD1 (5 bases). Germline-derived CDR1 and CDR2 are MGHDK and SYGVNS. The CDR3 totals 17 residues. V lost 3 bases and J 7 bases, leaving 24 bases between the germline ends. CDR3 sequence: CASSDRGGLGSIGGYTF. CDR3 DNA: TGTGCCAGCAGTGATCGGGGCGGGCTGGGGAGCATCGGTGGCTACACCTTC.

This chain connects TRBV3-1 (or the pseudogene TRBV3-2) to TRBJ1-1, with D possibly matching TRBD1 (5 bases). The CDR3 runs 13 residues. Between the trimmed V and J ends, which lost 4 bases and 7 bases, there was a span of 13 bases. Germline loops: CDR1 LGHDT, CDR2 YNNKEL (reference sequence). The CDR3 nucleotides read TGTGCCAGCAGCCCCCGTGGGGGGGGTGAAGCTTTCTTT. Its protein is CASSPRGGGEAFF.